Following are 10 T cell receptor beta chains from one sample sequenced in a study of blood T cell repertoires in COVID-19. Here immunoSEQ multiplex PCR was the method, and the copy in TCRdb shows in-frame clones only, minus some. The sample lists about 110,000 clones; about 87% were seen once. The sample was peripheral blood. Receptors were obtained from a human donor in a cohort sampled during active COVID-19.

CDR3 residues: CASSVGIRAGESYEQYF. In DNA form, the CDR3 reads TGTGCCAGCAGCGTAGGGATAAGAGCGGGAGAGTCCTACGAGCAGTACTTC. The J gene is TRBJ2-7, the V gene TRBV9; 8 bases are shared with TRBD2. V lost 0 bases, J lost 1 base, and 9 bases stayed unmatched. Germline V gene data show CDR1 as SGDLS and CDR2 as YYNGEE. This CDR3 has 17 amino acids. Based on the CDR3 plus reference TRBV9 and TRBJ2-7, the full variable domain is DSGVTQTPKHLITATGQRVTLRCSPRSGDLSVYWYQQSLDQGLQFLIQYYNGEERAKGNILERFSAQQFPDLHSELNLSSLELGDSALYFCASSVGIRAGESYEQYFGPGTRLTVT.

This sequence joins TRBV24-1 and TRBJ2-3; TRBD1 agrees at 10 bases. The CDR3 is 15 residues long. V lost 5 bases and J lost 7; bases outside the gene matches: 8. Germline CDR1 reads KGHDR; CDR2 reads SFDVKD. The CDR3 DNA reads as TGTGCCACCAGTGCCTCCGGGACAGGGGTTCATACGCAGTATTTT. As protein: CATSASGTGVHTQYF.

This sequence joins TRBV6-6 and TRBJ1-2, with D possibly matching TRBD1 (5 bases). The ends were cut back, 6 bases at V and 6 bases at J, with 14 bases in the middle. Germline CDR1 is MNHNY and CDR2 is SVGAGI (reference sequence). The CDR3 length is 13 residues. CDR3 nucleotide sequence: TGTGCCAGCAGGTCTCACTCGGGGGATGGCTACACCTTC. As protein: CASRSHSGDGYTF.

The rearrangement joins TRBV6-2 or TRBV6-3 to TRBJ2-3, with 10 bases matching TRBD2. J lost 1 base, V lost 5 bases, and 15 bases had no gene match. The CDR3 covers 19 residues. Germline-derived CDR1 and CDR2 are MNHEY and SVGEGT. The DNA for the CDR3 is TGTGCCAGCAGTCCCTTGTCGGGCGAGCGGGAGGGGCGCACAGATACGCAGTATTTT. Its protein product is CASSPLSGEREGRTDTQYF.

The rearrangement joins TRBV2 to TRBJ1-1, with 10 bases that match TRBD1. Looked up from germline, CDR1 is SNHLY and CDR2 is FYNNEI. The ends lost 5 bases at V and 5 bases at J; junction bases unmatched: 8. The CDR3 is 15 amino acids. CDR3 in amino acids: CASSSRDRGRTEAFF. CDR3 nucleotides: TGTGCCAGCAGTTCCCGGGACAGGGGAAGGACTGAAGCTTTCTTT. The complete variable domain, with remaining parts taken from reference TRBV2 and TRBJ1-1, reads EPEVTQTPSHQVTQMGQEVILRCVPISNHLYFYWYRQILGQKVEFLVSFYNNEISEKSEIFDDQFSVERPDGSNFTLKIRSTKLEDSAMYFCASSSRDRGRTEAFFGQGTRLTVV.

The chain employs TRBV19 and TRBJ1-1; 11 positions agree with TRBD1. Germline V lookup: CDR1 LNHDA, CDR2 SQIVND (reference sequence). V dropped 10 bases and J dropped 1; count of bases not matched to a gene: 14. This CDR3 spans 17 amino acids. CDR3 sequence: CATRDRGIGSANTEAFF. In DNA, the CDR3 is TGTGCCACCCGGGACAGGGGGATAGGTTCCGCGAACACTGAAGCTTTCTTT.

CDR3 sequence: CASSAPLAGGHQETQYF. The CDR3 DNA is TGTGCCAGCAGCGCCCCCCTAGCGGGAGGGCACCAAGAGACCCAGTACTTC. The J gene is TRBJ2-5, the V gene TRBV9; 12 bases map to TRBD2. Per the germline V gene, CDR1 is SGDLS and CDR2 is YYNGEE. This CDR3 spans 17 amino acids. V dropped 3 bases and J dropped 0; count of bases not matched to a gene: 6.

The CDR3 DNA reads TGTGCCAGCAGAACAGGGTACAATGAGCAGTTCTTC. Translation gives CASRTGYNEQFF. The chain employs TRBV2 and TRBJ2-1, with D perhaps TRBD1 (6 bases). V was trimmed by 6 bases and J by 4 bases, leaving 7 bases between them. CDR1 and CDR2 from the germline V gene are SNHLY and FYNNEI. The CDR3 is 12 residues long.

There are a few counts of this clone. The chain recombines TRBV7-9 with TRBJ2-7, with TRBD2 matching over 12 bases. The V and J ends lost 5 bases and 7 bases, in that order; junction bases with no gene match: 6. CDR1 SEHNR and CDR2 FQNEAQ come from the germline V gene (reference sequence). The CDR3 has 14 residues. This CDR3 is CASSDSGTSGEQYF. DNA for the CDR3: TGTGCCAGCAGCGACTCCGGGACTAGCGGGGAGCAGTACTTC.

DNA of the CDR3: TGTGCCAGCAGTTTACACGGGGAGCTGTTTTTT. Its protein product is CASSLHGELFF. The V call is TRBV12-3 or TRBV12-4, the J call TRBJ2-2; no definite D call. With 2 bases removed from V and 7 bases from J, the gap between germline ends came to 2 bases. The length of the CDR3 is 11 residues.